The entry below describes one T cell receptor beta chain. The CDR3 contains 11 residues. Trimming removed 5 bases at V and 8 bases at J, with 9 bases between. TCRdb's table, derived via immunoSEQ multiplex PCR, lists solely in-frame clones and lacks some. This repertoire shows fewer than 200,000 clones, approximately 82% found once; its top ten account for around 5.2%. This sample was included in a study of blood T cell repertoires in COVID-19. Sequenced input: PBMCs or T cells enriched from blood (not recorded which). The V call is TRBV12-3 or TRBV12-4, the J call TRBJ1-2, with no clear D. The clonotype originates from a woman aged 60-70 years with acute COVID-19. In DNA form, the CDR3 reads TGTGCCAGCAGTCAGGATTGGGGCTACACCTTC. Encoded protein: CASSQDWGYTF.